The rows below give T cell receptor beta chains drawn from one sample of a study of radiotherapy plus CTLA-4 blockade in lung cancer. Some clones are missing from TCRdb's copy, which holds only in-frame ones; the method was immunoSEQ multiplex PCR. This sample has around 130,000 clones, with 85% to 90% found just once. The sample consisted of peripheral blood, taken from a patient treated with radiotherapy plus ipilimumab. All receptors derive from a human donor with non-small cell lung cancer that progressed on radiotherapy plus ipilimumab. Each CDR3 is given with its conserved first and last residue. Fields, in order: D gene, clone size, V gene, J gene, CDR3 protein, CDR3 DNA. D genes are given only for firm matches. Clone size is given for some rows only: seen once, a few or many times, or a class if the clone is expanded.

D gene: TRBD1
clone size: .
V gene: TRBV5-1
J gene: TRBJ2-1
CDR3 protein: CASSISGTGYNEQFF
CDR3 DNA: TGCGCCAGCAGCATTTCCGGGACAGGCTACAATGAGCAGTTCTTC

D gene: TRBD2
clone size: .
V gene: TRBV27
J gene: TRBJ2-1
CDR3 protein: CASSSTYALGLAALSSYNEQFF
CDR3 DNA: TGTGCCAGCAGTTCGACCTACGCCCTTGGACTAGCGGCCCTCAGCTCCTACAATGAGCAGTTCTTC

D gene: .
clone size: .
V gene: TRBV28
J gene: TRBJ2-5
CDR3 protein: CASTGLGETQYF
CDR3 DNA: TGTGCCAGCACCGGGTTGGGGGAGACCCAGTACTTC

D gene: .
clone size: once
V gene: TRBV6-5
J gene: TRBJ1-1
CDR3 protein: CASSPTPHTEAFF
CDR3 DNA: TGTGCCAGCAGCCCGACGCCCCACACTGAAGCTTTCTTT

D gene: .
clone size: .
V gene: TRBV4-1
J gene: TRBJ1-5
CDR3 protein: CASSQDSGNQPQHF
CDR3 DNA: TGCGCCAGCAGCCAAGATTCAGGGAATCAGCCCCAGCATTTT

D gene: TRBD2
clone size: .
V gene: TRBV11-2
J gene: TRBJ2-3
CDR3 protein: CASSLSFAGELTDTQYF
CDR3 DNA: TGTGCCAGCAGCTTAAGTTTTGCGGGGGAACTCACAGATACGCAGTATTTT

D gene: .
clone size: .
V gene: TRBV19
J gene: TRBJ2-1
CDR3 protein: CASRASPSSYNEQFF
CDR3 DNA: TGTGCCAGTCGGGCGTCCCCAAGCTCCTACAATGAGCAGTTCTTC

D gene: .
clone size: .
V gene: TRBV27
J gene: TRBJ1-2
CDR3 protein: CASSSPEGVDYGYTF
CDR3 DNA: TGTGCCAGCAGTTCTCCCGAGGGGGTGGACTATGGCTACACCTTC

D gene: .
clone size: .
V gene: TRBV2
J gene: TRBJ1-1
CDR3 protein: CASSEGWATEAFF
CDR3 DNA: TGTGCCAGCAGTGAGGGATGGGCCACTGAAGCTTTCTTT

D gene: .
clone size: .
V gene: TRBV2
J gene: TRBJ1-4
CDR3 protein: CASSEREGKNEKLFF
CDR3 DNA: TGTGCCAGCAGTGAAAGGGAAGGGAAGAATGAAAAACTGTTTTTT

D gene: TRBD1
clone size: .
V gene: TRBV2
J gene: TRBJ1-5
CDR3 protein: CASSVQGDQPQHF
CDR3 DNA: TGTGCCAGCAGTGTGCAGGGGGATCAGCCCCAGCATTTT

D gene: .
clone size: medium-sized
V gene: TRBV6-4
J gene: TRBJ2-1
CDR3 protein: CASSVRADMSEQFF
CDR3 DNA: TGTGCCAGCAGCGTGAGGGCCGACATGAGTGAGCAGTTCTTC

D gene: TRBD2
clone size: once
V gene: TRBV5-1
J gene: TRBJ2-7
CDR3 protein: CASSALAGGPGEQYF
CDR3 DNA: TGCGCCAGCAGCGCCTTGGCGGGAGGGCCGGGTGAGCAGTACTTC

D gene: .
clone size: .
V gene: TRBV5-6
J gene: TRBJ2-5
CDR3 protein: CASSLGEETQYF
CDR3 DNA: TGTGCCAGCAGCCTCGGGGAAGAGACCCAGTACTTC

D gene: TRBD1
clone size: .
V gene: TRBV7-8
J gene: TRBJ1-1
CDR3 protein: CASSYPGQGNTEAFF
CDR3 DNA: TGTGCCAGCAGCTACCCGGGACAGGGGAACACTGAAGCTTTCTTT

D gene: TRBD2
clone size: .
V gene: TRBV4-1
J gene: TRBJ2-3
CDR3 protein: CASSRGLAAVEATDTQYF
CDR3 DNA: TGCGCCAGCAGCCGTGGACTAGCGGCCGTAGAGGCCACAGATACGCAGTATTTT

D gene: .
clone size: once
V gene: TRBV5-1
J gene: TRBJ1-2
CDR3 protein: CASSPRGEDYGYTF
CDR3 DNA: TGCGCCAGCAGCCCGCGGGGGGAGGACTATGGCTACACCTTC

D gene: .
clone size: once
V gene: TRBV6-5
J gene: TRBJ1-5
CDR3 protein: CASRPTNPSQPQHF
CDR3 DNA: TGTGCCAGCAGGCCGACAAACCCATCACAGCCCCAGCATTTT

D gene: TRBD2
clone size: .
V gene: TRBV7-7
J gene: TRBJ2-1
CDR3 protein: CASSATSGRDNEQFF
CDR3 DNA: TGTGCTAGCAGCGCGACTAGCGGGAGGGACAATGAGCAGTTCTTC

D gene: .
clone size: .
V gene: TRBV27
J gene: TRBJ2-1
CDR3 protein: CASSLWRTYNEQFF
CDR3 DNA: TGTGCCAGCAGTTTATGGCGAACCTACAATGAGCAGTTCTTC

D gene: .
clone size: .
V gene: TRBV6-4
J gene: TRBJ2-1
CDR3 protein: CASSHGPTSYNEQFF
CDR3 DNA: TGTGCCAGCAGTCACGGCCCCACCTCCTACAATGAGCAGTTCTTC

D gene: .
clone size: few
V gene: TRBV15
J gene: TRBJ1-1
CDR3 protein: CATSNTRGNTEAFF
CDR3 DNA: TGTGCCACCAGCAATACACGGGGGAACACTGAAGCTTTCTTT

D gene: .
clone size: once
V gene: TRBV7-2
J gene: TRBJ1-5
CDR3 protein: CASSLIDNQPQHF
CDR3 DNA: TGTGCCAGCAGCTTAATTGACAATCAGCCCCAGCATTTT

D gene: TRBD2
clone size: .
V gene: TRBV11-2
J gene: TRBJ2-1
CDR3 protein: CASSLLPGTNYNEQFF
CDR3 DNA: TGTGCCAGCAGCTTATTACCGGGGACTAACTACAATGAGCAGTTCTTC

D gene: .
clone size: .
V gene: TRBV10-3
J gene: TRBJ1-1
CDR3 protein: CAISPAPQGNTEAFF
CDR3 DNA: TGTGCCATCAGTCCCGCACCGCAGGGGAACACTGAAGCTTTCTTT

D gene: TRBD2
clone size: few
V gene: TRBV4-1
J gene: TRBJ2-7
CDR3 protein: CASSQGGGRPLYEQYF
CDR3 DNA: TGCGCCAGCAGCCAAGGAGGCGGGAGGCCTCTCTACGAGCAGTACTTC

D gene: TRBD2
clone size: .
V gene: TRBV5-1
J gene: TRBJ2-5
CDR3 protein: CASSPYPTSGETQYF
CDR3 DNA: TGCGCCAGCAGCCCCTACCCGACTAGCGGTGAGACCCAGTACTTC

D gene: .
clone size: .
V gene: TRBV5-1
J gene: TRBJ1-2
CDR3 protein: CASSLVSGPMEGYTF
CDR3 DNA: TGCGCCAGCAGCTTGGTCTCGGGCCCGATGGAAGGCTACACCTTC

D gene: .
clone size: .
V gene: TRBV4-1
J gene: TRBJ2-3
CDR3 protein: CASSQFPPPGADTQYF
CDR3 DNA: TGCGCCAGCAGCCAATTCCCGCCCCCGGGGGCAGATACGCAGTATTTT

D gene: .
clone size: .
V gene: TRBV7-9
J gene: TRBJ2-5
CDR3 protein: CASSFTMEGTQYF
CDR3 DNA: TGTGCCAGCAGCTTCACTATGGAGGGTACCCAGTACTTC

D gene: TRBD1
clone size: .
V gene: TRBV6-5
J gene: TRBJ2-7
CDR3 protein: CASSYAGTGGYEQYF
CDR3 DNA: TGTGCCAGCAGTTACGCCGGGACAGGGGGCTACGAGCAGTACTTC

D gene: TRBD1
clone size: .
V gene: TRBV14
J gene: TRBJ2-7
CDR3 protein: CASSQYRGLPYEQYF
CDR3 DNA: TGTGCCAGCAGCCAATACAGGGGCCTTCCCTACGAGCAGTACTTC

D gene: .
clone size: once
V gene: TRBV7-9
J gene: TRBJ1-2
CDR3 protein: CASSLETLGGGYTF
CDR3 DNA: TGTGCCAGCAGCTTAGAAACCCTTGGAGGTGGCTACACCTTC

D gene: .
clone size: .
V gene: TRBV18
J gene: TRBJ2-1
CDR3 protein: CASSLSVKNEQFF
CDR3 DNA: TGTGCCAGCTCACTCAGTGTAAAGAATGAGCAGTTCTTC

D gene: .
clone size: .
V gene: TRBV9
J gene: TRBJ1-1
CDR3 protein: CASSVAGQGKTEAFF
CDR3 DNA: TGTGCCAGCAGCGTAGCTGGCCAGGGGAAAACTGAAGCTTTCTTT

D gene: TRBD1
clone size: .
V gene: TRBV5-1
J gene: TRBJ2-5
CDR3 protein: CASSSTGVQETQYF
CDR3 DNA: TGCGCCAGCAGCTCGACAGGGGTGCAAGAGACCCAGTACTTC

D gene: .
clone size: .
V gene: TRBV6-6
J gene: TRBJ2-3
CDR3 protein: CASRADTQYF
CDR3 DNA: TGTGCCAGCAGGGCGGATACGCAGTATTTT

D gene: .
clone size: .
V gene: TRBV18
J gene: TRBJ1-2
CDR3 protein: CASSAGGGDGYTF
CDR3 DNA: TGTGCCAGCTCAGCGGGTGGAGGGGACGGCTACACCTTC

D gene: .
clone size: once
V gene: TRBV12-5
J gene: TRBJ2-7
CDR3 protein: CASGNSYEQYF
CDR3 DNA: TGTGCTAGTGGCAACAGCTACGAGCAGTACTTC

D gene: TRBD1
clone size: .
V gene: TRBV11-3
J gene: TRBJ1-1
CDR3 protein: CASSKQGAGTEAFF
CDR3 DNA: TGTGCCAGCAGCAAACAGGGGGCGGGCACTGAAGCTTTCTTT

D gene: TRBD2
clone size: .
V gene: TRBV5-1
J gene: TRBJ2-1
CDR3 protein: CASSLVSSGGNEQFF
CDR3 DNA: TGCGCCAGCAGCTTGGTGTCTAGCGGGGGAAATGAGCAGTTCTTC

D gene: .
clone size: .
V gene: TRBV10-2
J gene: TRBJ2-7
CDR3 protein: CASSDYSYEQYF
CDR3 DNA: TGCGCCAGCAGTGACTATTCCTACGAGCAGTACTTC

D gene: .
clone size: .
V gene: TRBV19
J gene: TRBJ2-2
CDR3 protein: CASSADTSTGELFF
CDR3 DNA: TGTGCCAGTAGTGCCGATACTAGCACCGGGGAGCTGTTTTTT

D gene: TRBD2
clone size: .
V gene: TRBV27
J gene: TRBJ2-1
CDR3 protein: CASSFHTTGTSGYNEQFF
CDR3 DNA: TGTGCCAGCAGTTTTCACACCACCGGGACTAGCGGTTACAATGAGCAGTTCTTC

D gene: .
clone size: .
V gene: TRBV19
J gene: TRBJ2-2
CDR3 protein: CASSIGGLVGELFF
CDR3 DNA: TGTGCCAGTAGTATTGGGGGGCTCGTCGGGGAGCTGTTTTTT

D gene: .
clone size: .
V gene: TRBV7-2
J gene: TRBJ2-1
CDR3 protein: CASSLFLAEYNGQFF
CDR3 DNA: TGTGCCAGCAGCTTATTTCTCGCGGAGTACAATGGGCAGTTCTTC

D gene: .
clone size: .
V gene: TRBV6-1
J gene: TRBJ1-3
CDR3 protein: CASSDPVGGSGNTIYF
CDR3 DNA: TGTGCCAGCAGTGACCCCGTGGGGGGGAGCGGGAACACCATATATTTT

D gene: .
clone size: .
V gene: TRBV25-1
J gene: TRBJ2-5
CDR3 protein: CASSTEGRETQYF
CDR3 DNA: TGTGCCAGCAGCACGGAGGGCCGAGAGACCCAGTACTTC

D gene: .
clone size: .
V gene: TRBV7-2
J gene: TRBJ2-6
CDR3 protein: CASSLDGWGTGANVLTF
CDR3 DNA: TGTGCCAGCAGCTTAGATGGCTGGGGAACTGGGGCCAACGTCCTGACTTTC

D gene: .
clone size: .
V gene: TRBV5-4
J gene: TRBJ2-3
CDR3 protein: CASSPMVGVSTTQYF
CDR3 DNA: TGTGCCAGCAGCCCTATGGTCGGGGTTAGCACTACGCAGTATTTT

D gene: .
clone size: .
V gene: TRBV25-1
J gene: TRBJ2-7
CDR3 protein: CASRPSGSRDEQYF
CDR3 DNA: TGTGCCAGTCGTCCGTCCGGTTCTCGGGACGAGCAGTACTTC

D gene: .
clone size: .
V gene: TRBV6-5
J gene: TRBJ1-1
CDR3 protein: CASSYSSIAFF
CDR3 DNA: TGTGCCAGCAGTTACTCGTCTATCGCTTTCTTT

D gene: .
clone size: once
V gene: TRBV6-1
J gene: TRBJ2-1
CDR3 protein: CATLEQTYNEQFF
CDR3 DNA: TGTGCCACCTTGGAACAGACCTACAATGAGCAGTTCTTC